The clone carrying this T cell receptor beta chain was detected only a few times. Its antigen remains unidentified. The CDR3 runs 14 residues. V was cut by 1 base and J by 1 base, with 10 bases left in between. From germline, CDR1 is DFQATT and CDR2 SNEGSKA (reference sequence). These data belong to a study of human T cells and chemical hapten exposure. Study-level information: Minor pooled library volume differences mainly drove per-sample TCR yield variation.

The study, taken as a whole, reports: TCRs at a frequency above 1 in 1000 stayed unchanged with DPC sensitization.

The time point: healthy volunteer bleed at 6 weeks. Whole blood, unfractionated, served as the material for total RNA extraction. The library tagged individual cDNA molecules with unique molecular identifiers. Original analysis: Counting gave a median of approximately 97,000 TCRs per sample, with values ranging from 23,224 to 690,600. Each CDR3 protein gets one entry after TCRdb re-called the RACE reads with MiXCR. It is TCRdb's table, rather than the study itself, that gives the V and J calls and clone size. The data contain more than 75,000 distinct CDR3 sequences, around 8.7% of them singletons. The V gene is TRBV20-1, the J gene TRBJ1-2; D possibly corresponds to TRBD1 (6 bases). Sequenced input: whole blood. The TCR originated in a male donor in good health. Some clones in this sample may be carry-over from other donors' samples. The CDR3 DNA reads as TGCAGTGCTAGAGTCGGGGGCTTTAACTATGGCTACACCTTC. Translating it yields CSARVGGFNYGYTF.